This note documents a single TCR beta chain sequence. The data originate from a study of Graves' ophthalmopathy and Graves' hyperthyroidism. The germline CDR1 and CDR2 sequences are ENHRY and SYGVKD. V dropped 0 bases and J dropped 5 bases, with 13 bases sitting between them. The CDR3 is 15 residues long. For donors with ophthalmopathy, the disease showed moderate-to-severe activity, reached CAS ≥3 and NOSPECS ≥4, and had lasted under 3 months. A diagnosis was made from clinical symptoms together with serum thyroxine, TRAb, thyroid ultrasound and orbital computed tomography. As the template, RNA transcripts were used to amplify TCR beta CDR3 regions. Following a first-round RT-PCR that used HTBI primers, a second-round multiplex PCR was carried out. TCRdb itself ran the multiplex PCR reads through MiXCR, one entry per CDR3 protein. Of hundreds of thousands of distinct CDR3 sequences listed, 40% were seen once; the top ten hold 40% to 45%.

The chain joins TRBV10-3 to TRBJ1-2; D not resolved. This TCR came from an adult man with Graves' ophthalmopathy. The specimen was peripheral blood. This chain's CDR3 is CAISESGPDEYGYTF. CDR3 nucleotides: TGTGCCATCAGTGAGTCAGGGCCGGACGAATATGGCTACACCTTC.